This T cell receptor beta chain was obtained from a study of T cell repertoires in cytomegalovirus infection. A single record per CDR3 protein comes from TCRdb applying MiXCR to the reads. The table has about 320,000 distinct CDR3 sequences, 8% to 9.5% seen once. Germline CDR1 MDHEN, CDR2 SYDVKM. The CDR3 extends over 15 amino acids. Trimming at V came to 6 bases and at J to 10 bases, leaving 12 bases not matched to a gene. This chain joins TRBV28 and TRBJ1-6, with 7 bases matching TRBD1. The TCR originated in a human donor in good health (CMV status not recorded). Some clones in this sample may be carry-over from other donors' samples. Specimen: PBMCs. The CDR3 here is CASRPTRQGGSPLHF. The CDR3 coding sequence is TGTGCCAGCAGACCTACCCGACAGGGCGGGTCACCCCTCCACTTT.